These T cell receptor beta chains were read from a single sample in a study of blood T cell repertoires in COVID-19. This table comes from immunoSEQ multiplex PCR, and its TCRdb copy is limited to in-frame clones, with some not included. Seen here are 150,000 to 160,000 clones, 70% to 85% observed once, and the top ten hold roughly 8.9%. The sample comprised peripheral blood. All receptors derive from a woman in her forties or fifties with acute or convalescent COVID-19. Both conserved end residues are part of each CDR3. Expanded clones are given a class, and other clones once, few, many or no size at all.

>NA|TRBV10-1
CASSVGPKNIQYF
>NA|TRBV28
CASSLDYKATYEQYF
>NA|TRBV19
CASAGTGNYNEQFF
>few|TRBV11-1
CASSFGGAGNTIYF
>NA|TRBV3-1/TRBV3-2
CASSPSGDTQYF
>NA|TRBV2
CASGGNVRYNEQFF
>once|TRBV18
CASSPAGVLGNEQFF
>NA|TRBV9
CASSVMGNNEQFF
>few|TRBV7-3
CASSLNPGAESYEQYF
>NA|TRBV6-5
CASSTSGGSYEQYF
>NA|TRBV2
CASRGQINTEAFF
>few|TRBV19
CASSREKDANQPQHF
>NA|TRBV7-6
CASSLARTHTDTQYF
>NA|TRBV24-1
CATSEAGGNYGYTF
>NA|TRBV5-1
CASSITQGSYGYTF
>NA|TRBV7-2
CASSPSPGQGGNTIYF
>NA|TRBV7-3
CASSLAGGTTDTQYF
>NA|TRBV6-5
CASSRGQGAEAFF
>NA|TRBV19
CASSQTGRQPQHF
>NA|TRBV7-3
CASSSLGGGELFF
>NA|TRBV6-2/TRBV6-3
CASSYSGGATDTQYF
>NA|TRBV7-3
CASRERLTGFATNEKLFF
>NA|TRBV19
CASSSGTGGYYGYTF
>NA|TRBV12-5
CASGSGSSTDTQYF
>NA|TRBV7-9
CASSYGQVETQYF
>NA|TRBV27
CASRGGISEAFF
>NA|TRBV18
CASSPAGGNQPQHF
>NA|TRBV27
CASSYKGPGYEQYF
>NA|TRBV5-4
CASSPRTDSSYEQYF
>NA|TRBV29-1
CSAQAGTALYNEQFF
>few|TRBV12-3/TRBV12-4
CASTPDGVYGYTF
>NA|TRBV6-6
CASSPQGAMTEAFF
>NA|TRBV2
CASNVGAKNEKLFF
>NA|TRBV4-2
CASSRTSNLAGGPNEQYF
>NA|TRBV6-5
CASTAVNTGELFF
>NA|TRBV27
CASSPSDSSYEQYF
>NA|TRBV12-3/TRBV12-4
CASSLLEGMEAFF
>NA|TRBV7-2
CASSRPGRGRYGYTF
>NA|TRBV10-2
CASSESGVEYGYTF
>NA|TRBV5-1
CASSFTGQPSYNEQFF
>NA|TRBV19
CASSINGQDGNTIYF
>NA|TRBV28
CASSTGGLTNTGELFF
>NA|TRBV28
CASREGQGILKAFF
>NA|TRBV5-1
CASSPIPSGGAAGELFF
>few|TRBV9
CAATQRERGGELFF
>NA|TRBV5-4
CASSFRHGSESYTF
>NA|TRBV4-2
CASSQTTRAEQFF
>NA|TRBV5-4
CASSPKWGTANGYTF
>NA|TRBV12-5
CASGPQGIAAQYF